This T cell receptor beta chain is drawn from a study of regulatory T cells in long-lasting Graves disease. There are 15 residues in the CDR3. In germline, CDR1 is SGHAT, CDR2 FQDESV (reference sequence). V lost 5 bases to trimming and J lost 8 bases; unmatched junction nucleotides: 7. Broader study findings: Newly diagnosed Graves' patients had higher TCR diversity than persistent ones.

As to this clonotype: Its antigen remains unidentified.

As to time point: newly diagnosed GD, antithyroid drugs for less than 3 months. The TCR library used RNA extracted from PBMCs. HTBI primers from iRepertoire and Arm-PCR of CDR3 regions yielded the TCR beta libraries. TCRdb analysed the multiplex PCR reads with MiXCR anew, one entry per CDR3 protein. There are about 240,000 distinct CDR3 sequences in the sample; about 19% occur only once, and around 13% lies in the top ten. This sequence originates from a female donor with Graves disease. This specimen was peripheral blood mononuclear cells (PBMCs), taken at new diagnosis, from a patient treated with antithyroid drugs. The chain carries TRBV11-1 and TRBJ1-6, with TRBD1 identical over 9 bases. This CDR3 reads CASSTGTGSHSPLHF. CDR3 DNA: TGTGCCAGCAGCACCGGGACAGGGAGTCATTCACCCCTCCACTTT.